This T cell receptor delta chain is from a study of γδ T cells in repeated Plasmodium falciparum infection. Study outcomes and limitations: Donors in Mali lived in a small rural village, largely one ethnic group. Many TCRgamma sequences overlapped between individuals in stable Vgamma9/Vdelta2+ repertoires.

Both TRG and TRD chains were sequenced from each sorted sample. TCRdb made new clone calls on the multiplex PCR reads using CATT. This sample has 75,000 to 95,000 delta-chain clones, with 0.85% to 1% found just once. CDR1 is GEAIGNYY, CDR2 EKD, per germline. The CDR3 runs 16 residues. With regard to this clone: Its antigen is currently unknown. With a far larger clone one base away, a read error is the likely cause. Other DNA sequences in this specimen translate into the identical CDR3.

Vgamma9/Vdelta2+ and Vdelta2-negative gammadelta T cells were flow-sorted from PBMC for bulk sequencing. This TCR derives from a pool of human donors (malaria-infected and uninfected, not separated). The specimen was gamma-delta T cells from blood. For the V gene the call is TRDV2; the J gene has no call; the D segment call TRDD3 is taken from the table without a DNA check. CDR3 in DNA: TGTGCCTGTGACGGACTGGGGGATACACCGAGGGGGAAACTCATCTTC. Protein sequence: CACDGLGDTPRGKLIF.